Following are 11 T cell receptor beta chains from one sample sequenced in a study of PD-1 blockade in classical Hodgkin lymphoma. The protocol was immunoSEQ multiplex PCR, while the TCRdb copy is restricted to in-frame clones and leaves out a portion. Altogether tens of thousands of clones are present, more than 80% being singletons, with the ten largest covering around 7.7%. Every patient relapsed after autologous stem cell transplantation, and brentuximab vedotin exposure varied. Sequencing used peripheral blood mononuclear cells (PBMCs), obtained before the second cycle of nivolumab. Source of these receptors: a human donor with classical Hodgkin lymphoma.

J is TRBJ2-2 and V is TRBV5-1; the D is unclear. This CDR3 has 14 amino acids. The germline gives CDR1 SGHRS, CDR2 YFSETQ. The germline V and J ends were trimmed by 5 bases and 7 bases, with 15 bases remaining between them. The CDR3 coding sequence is TGCGCCAGCAGGAAGTTCGACTCGGACGGGGAGCTGTTTTTT. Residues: CASRKFDSDGELFF.

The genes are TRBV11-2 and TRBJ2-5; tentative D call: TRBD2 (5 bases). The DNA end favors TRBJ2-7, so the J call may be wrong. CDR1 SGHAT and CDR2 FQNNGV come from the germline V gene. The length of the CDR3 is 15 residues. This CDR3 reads CASSLDGMGTYEQYF. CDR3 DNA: TGTGCCAGCAGCTTAGACGGGATGGGTACCTACGAGCAGTACTTC.

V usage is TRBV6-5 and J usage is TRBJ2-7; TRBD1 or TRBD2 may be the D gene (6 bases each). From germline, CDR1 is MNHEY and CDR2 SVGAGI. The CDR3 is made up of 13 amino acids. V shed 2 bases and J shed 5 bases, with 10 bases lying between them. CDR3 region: CASSYTGADEQYF. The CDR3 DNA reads TGTGCCAGCAGTTACACGGGGGCCGACGAGCAGTACTTC.

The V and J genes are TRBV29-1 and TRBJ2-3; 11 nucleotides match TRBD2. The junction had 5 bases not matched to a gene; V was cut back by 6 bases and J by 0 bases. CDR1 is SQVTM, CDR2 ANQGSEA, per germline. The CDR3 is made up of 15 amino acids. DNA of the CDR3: TGCAGCGTCAAAAGACTAGCGGGGAGCACAGATACGCAGTATTTT. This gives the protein CSVKRLAGSTDTQYF.

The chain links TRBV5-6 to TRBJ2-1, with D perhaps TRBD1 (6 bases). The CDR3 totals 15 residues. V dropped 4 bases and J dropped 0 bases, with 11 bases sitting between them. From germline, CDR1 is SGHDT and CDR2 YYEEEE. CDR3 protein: CASSPDRISYNEQFF. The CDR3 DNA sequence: TGTGCCAGCAGCCCGGACAGAATCTCCTACAATGAGCAGTTCTTC. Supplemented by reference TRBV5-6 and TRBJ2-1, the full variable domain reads DAGVTQSPTHLIKTRGQQVTLRCSPKSGHDTVSWYQQALGQGPQFIFQYYEEEERQRGNFPDRFSGHQFPNYSSELNVNALLLGDSALYLCASSPDRISYNEQFFGPGTRLTVL.

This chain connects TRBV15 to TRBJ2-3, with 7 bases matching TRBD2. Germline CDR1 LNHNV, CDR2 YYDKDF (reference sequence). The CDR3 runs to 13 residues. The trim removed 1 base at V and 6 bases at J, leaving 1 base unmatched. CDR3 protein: CATSRAAGDTQYF. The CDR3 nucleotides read TGTGCCACCAGCAGAGCAGCGGGGGATACGCAGTATTTT. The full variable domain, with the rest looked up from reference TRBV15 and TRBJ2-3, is DAMVIQNPRYQVTQFGKPVTLSCSQTLNHNVMYWYQQKSSQAPKLLFHYYDKDFNNEADTPDNFQSRRPNTSFCFLDIRSPGLGDTAMYLCATSRAAGDTQYFGPGTRLTVL.

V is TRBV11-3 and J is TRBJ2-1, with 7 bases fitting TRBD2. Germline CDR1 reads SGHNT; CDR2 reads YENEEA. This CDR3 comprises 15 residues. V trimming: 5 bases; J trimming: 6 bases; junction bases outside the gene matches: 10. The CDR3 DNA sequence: TGTGCCAGCAGCACCCGGGGGGAGGCGGGCAATGAGCAGTTCTTC. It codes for CASSTRGEAGNEQFF.

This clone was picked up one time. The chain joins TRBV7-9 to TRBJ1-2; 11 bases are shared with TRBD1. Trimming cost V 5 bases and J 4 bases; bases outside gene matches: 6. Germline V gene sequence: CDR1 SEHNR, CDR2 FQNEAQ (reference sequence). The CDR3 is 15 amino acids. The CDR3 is CASSPWDRGVYGYTF. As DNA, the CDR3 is TGTGCCAGCAGCCCATGGGACAGGGGGGTCTATGGCTACACCTTC.

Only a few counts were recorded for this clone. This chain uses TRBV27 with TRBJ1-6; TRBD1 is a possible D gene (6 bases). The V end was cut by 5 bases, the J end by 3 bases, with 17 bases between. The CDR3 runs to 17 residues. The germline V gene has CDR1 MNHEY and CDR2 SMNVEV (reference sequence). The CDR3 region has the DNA TGTGCCAGCAGTCTCCGGGACATCCTCGGCTATAATTCACCCCTCCACTTT. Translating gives CASSLRDILGYNSPLHF.

The CDR3 region has the DNA TGTGCCGTCGGCGAGACCCAGTACTTC. Translation: CAVGETQYF. V is TRBV7-6 and J is TRBJ2-5; D is unclear. From germline, CDR1 is SGHVS and CDR2 FNYEAQ. V lost 11 bases and J 5 bases, leaving 6 bases between the germline ends. The CDR3 sequence is 9 residues long. Supplemented by reference TRBV7-6 and TRBJ2-5, the full variable domain reads GAGVSQSPRYKVTKRGQDVALRCDPISGHVSLYWYRQALGQGPEFLTYFNYEAQQDKSGLPNDRFSAERPEGSISTLTIQRTEQRDSAMYRCAVGETQYFGPGTRLLVL.

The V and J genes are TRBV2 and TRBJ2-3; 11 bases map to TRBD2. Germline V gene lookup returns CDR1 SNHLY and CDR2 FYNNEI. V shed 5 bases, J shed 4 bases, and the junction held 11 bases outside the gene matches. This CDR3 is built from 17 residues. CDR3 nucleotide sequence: TGTGCCAGCAGTCAGATCGTAGCGGGGGGGCCGGCAGATACGCAGTATTTT. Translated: CASSQIVAGGPADTQYF.